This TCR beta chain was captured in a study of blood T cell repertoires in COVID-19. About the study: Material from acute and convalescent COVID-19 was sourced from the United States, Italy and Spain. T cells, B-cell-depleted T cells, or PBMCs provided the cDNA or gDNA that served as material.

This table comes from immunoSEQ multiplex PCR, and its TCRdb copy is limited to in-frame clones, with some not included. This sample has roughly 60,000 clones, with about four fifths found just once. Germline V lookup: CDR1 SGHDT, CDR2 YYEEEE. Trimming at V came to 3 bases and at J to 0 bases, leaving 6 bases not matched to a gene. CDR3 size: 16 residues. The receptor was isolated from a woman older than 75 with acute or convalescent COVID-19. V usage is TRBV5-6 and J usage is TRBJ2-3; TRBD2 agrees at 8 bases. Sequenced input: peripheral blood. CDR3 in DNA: TGTGCCAGCAGCTCTTGGACTAGCCTGAGCACAGATACGCAGTATTTT. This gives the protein CASSSWTSLSTDTQYF.